Following are 17 T cell receptor beta chains from one sample sequenced in a study of beta chain features in type 1 diabetes. All of the isolated RNA was reverse transcribed, so expressed TCRB transcripts were sequenced. Profiling relied on immunoSEQ multiplex PCR, and the TCRdb table lists in-frame clones only, not all of them. The sample consists of more than 350,000 clones, about an eighth of them appearing once. The specimen was naive CD4+ T cells from blood. Receptors were obtained from a young woman in good health.

As regards this clone: The same CDR3 can be traced to other DNA sequences in this sample. The rearrangement links TRBV7-9 to TRBJ1-5, with unresolved D. The V end lost 4 bases, the J end lost 4 bases, and 8 bases lay between the germline ends. Germline V gene lookup returns CDR1 SEHNR and CDR2 FQNEAQ (reference sequence). The CDR3 is 13 residues long. DNA for the CDR3: TGTGCCAGCAGCTCGCAAGGGAATCAGCCCCAGCATTTT. Translation gives CASSSQGNQPQHF.

The rearrangement uses TRBV9 and TRBJ1-6, with D unresolved. This CDR3 comprises 9 residues. V lost 5 bases to trimming and J lost 18 bases, with 9 bases between them. The germline V gene encodes CDR1 SGDLS and CDR2 YYNGEE. CDR3 in amino acids: CASRTGGHF. The CDR3, as DNA: TGTGCCAGCAGAACCGGCGGCCACTTT. The variable domain in full, with the rest retrieved from reference TRBV9 and TRBJ1-6, is DSGVTQTPKHLITATGQRVTLRCSPRSGDLSVYWYQQSLDQGLQFLIQYYNGEERAKGNILERFSAQQFPDLHSELNLSSLELGDSALYFCASRTGGHFGNGTRLTVT.

This clone has only a few counts. This chain joins TRBV30 and TRBJ1-4; no clear D. This CDR3 region has 16 residues. With 6 bases removed from V and 1 base from J, the gap between germline ends came to 18 bases. CDR1 is GTSNPN and CDR2 is SVGIG in the germline V gene (reference sequence). CDR3 nucleotide sequence: TGTGCCTGCGGCCACAAAGGACGGGGAACTAATGAAAAACTGTTTTTT. It specifies CACGHKGRGTNEKLFF. Full variable domain (remainder filled in from reference TRBV30 and TRBJ1-4): SQTIHQWPATLVQPVGSPLSLECTVEGTSNPNLYWYRQAAGRGLQLLFYSVGIGQISSEVPQNLSASRPQDRQFILSSKKLLLSDSGFYLCACGHKGRGTNEKLFFGSGTQLSVL.

On this clone itself: Other DNA variants within this sample encode the same CDR3. The chain employs TRBV29-1 and TRBJ2-5; TRBD2 matches 7 bases. Unmatched junction bases numbered 4, after V lost 4 bases and J lost 5 bases. Germline CDR1 reads SQVTM; CDR2 reads ANQGSEA. This CDR3 comprises 12 residues. CDR3 sequence reads: CSVVGRAETQYF. In DNA form, the CDR3 reads TGCAGCGTTGTGGGGAGGGCGGAGACCCAGTACTTC.

The chain joins TRBV6-6 to TRBJ2-7; D remains ambiguous. Trimming pared 1 base from V and 4 bases from J, leaving 8 bases between. Germline V lookup: CDR1 MNHNY, CDR2 SVGAGI (reference sequence). CDR3 size: 13 residues. CDR3: CASSYYQAYEQYF. The DNA for the CDR3 is TGTGCCAGCAGTTACTACCAGGCATACGAGCAGTACTTC.

This clone was counted a few times. The V call is TRBV5-1, the J call TRBJ1-1; D might be TRBD1 (5 bases). Germline V lookup: CDR1 SGHRS, CDR2 YFSETQ. The CDR3 extends over 13 amino acids. Trimming left V 7 bases short and J 4 bases short, with 14 bases between. In DNA, the CDR3 is TGCGCCAGCGCCAACCCAGGGAGCACTGAAGCTTTCTTT. The encoded protein is CASANPGSTEAFF.

This clone was detected ten times or more. This chain uses TRBV29-1 with TRBJ2-5; 9 bases are shared with TRBD1. The V segment lost 4 bases and the J segment 5 bases; nucleotides outside the gene matches: 8. This CDR3 is 14 amino acids long. CDR1 SQVTM and CDR2 ANQGSEA come from the germline V gene. The CDR3 DNA is TGCAGCGTTGGCTACGGACAGGGGAAGGAGACCCAGTACTTC. Amino acid sequence: CSVGYGQGKETQYF.

V and J are TRBV5-1 and TRBJ2-1; 7 bases agree with TRBD1. This CDR3 has 14 amino acids. Germline V CDR1 and CDR2: SGHRS, YFSETQ. J was trimmed by 3 bases and V by 4 bases; bases with no gene match: 4. This chain's CDR3 is CASSARDSYNEQFF. The CDR3 coding sequence is TGCGCCAGCAGCGCCCGGGACAGCTACAATGAGCAGTTCTTC.

This sequence joins TRBV19 and TRBJ1-2, with 7 bases aligning to TRBD1. From germline, CDR1 is LNHDA and CDR2 SQIVND (reference sequence). CDR3 length: 15 residues. The J segment lost 4 bases and the V segment lost 4 bases, leaving 9 bases of the junction unmatched. CDR3 sequence reads: CASSTGTALLYGYTF. The CDR3 bases are TGTGCCAGTAGTACCGGGACAGCCCTGCTCTATGGCTACACCTTC.

This clone has a handful of counts. The DNA for the CDR3 is TGTGCCTGGAGTGGACTACTTTACGAGCAGTACTTC. It specifies CAWSGLLYEQYF. The V call is TRBV30, the J call TRBJ2-7, with D possibly matching TRBD2 (5 bases). Germline V gene lookup returns CDR1 GTSNPN and CDR2 SVGIG (reference sequence). With 1 base removed from V and 4 bases from J, the gap between germline ends came to 8 bases. CDR3 length equals 12 residues.

This chain links TRBV25-1 with TRBJ1-5, with D maybe TRBD1 (6 bases). V lost 2 bases and J 1 base, leaving 6 bases between the germline ends. The germline V gene has CDR1 MGHDK and CDR2 SYGVNS. CDR3 length: 14 amino acids. The DNA of the CDR3 is TGTGCCAGCAGTGAAACAGGGAGCAATCAGCCCCAGCATTTT. It is translated as CASSETGSNQPQHF.

This clone turned up a few times. This chain joins TRBV29-1 and TRBJ2-5, with 12 positions matching TRBD1. The V gene's germline CDR1 is SQVTM and CDR2 ANQGSEA. The CDR3 consists of 15 residues. V trimming: 7 bases; J trimming: 4 bases; junction bases outside the gene matches: 10. The CDR3, as DNA: TGCAGCGCCTCCGGGACAGGGGGCGCGGCAGAGACCCAGTACTTC. Its protein is CSASGTGGAAETQYF.

This clone appeared a few times. The chain links TRBV15 to TRBJ2-5, with TRBD1 matching over 9 bases. Germline CDR1 LNHNV, CDR2 YYDKDF (reference sequence). Unmatched junction bases numbered 3, after V lost 3 bases and J lost 4 bases. This CDR3 has 14 residues. Here the CDR3 reads CATSSTGGVETQYF. DNA for the CDR3: TGTGCCACCAGCAGCACAGGGGGCGTAGAGACCCAGTACTTC.

This clone was observed a few times. This chain joins TRBV14 and TRBJ1-1; weak D call: TRBD1 (6 bases). This CDR3 region has 13 residues. V lost 6 bases and J lost 1, with 9 bases in between. CDR1 and CDR2 (germline): SGHDN, FVKESK. CDR3 in amino acids: CASRQGQNTEAFF. The CDR3 DNA reads as TGTGCCAGCAGGCAGGGACAGAACACTGAAGCTTTCTTT.

The chain couples TRBV7-2 to TRBJ1-4, with D unresolved. The CDR3 loop spans 15 amino acids. The germline V and J ends were trimmed by 5 bases and 8 bases, with 18 bases remaining between them. Germline V gene lookup returns CDR1 SGHTA and CDR2 FQGNSA. Written as DNA, the CDR3 is TGTGCCAGCAGCCAAACCCGGGCATTAGGAGAAAAACTGTTTTTT. Translating it yields CASSQTRALGEKLFF.

This clone was seen only a few times. The chain carries TRBV6-1 and TRBJ2-1, with a weak D call TRBD2 (6 bases). In germline, CDR1 is MNHNS, CDR2 SASEGT. The CDR3 totals 14 residues. The V end was cut by 7 bases, the J end by 1 base, with 11 bases between. The CDR3 here is CASNPGLSYNEQFF. CDR3 nucleotide sequence: TGTGCCAGCAATCCGGGACTTTCCTACAATGAGCAGTTCTTC.

The V call is TRBV7-2, the J call TRBJ1-1, with TRBD1 identical over 10 bases. This CDR3 spans 14 amino acids. With 3 bases clipped from V and 11 bases from J, the junction kept 9 bases outside the gene matches. The germline V gene encodes CDR1 SGHTA and CDR2 FQGNSA. CDR3 region: CASSFDGQGVEAFF. In nucleotides, the CDR3 is TGTGCCAGCAGCTTCGACGGACAGGGGGTAGAGGCTTTCTTT.